This TCR beta chain was identified during a study of CD8 T cells in ankylosing spondylitis (dated by TCRdb to about 2017). Notes on the research overall: T cell receptor beta repertoires were profiled in healthy donors and ankylosing spondylitis patients so that disease-linked TCR variants could be found. The full study cohort was made up of approximately 24 ankylosing spondylitis patients and 108 healthy donors. Samples of peripheral blood were taken, and for ankylosing spondylitis patients, synovial fluid was collected as well. Results the study describes overall, beyond this receptor: Some of the motif variants had been reported before in the synovial fluid and blood of reactive arthritis patients, a finding that suggests common disease-initiation mechanisms. The disease-linked clones showed a CD8+ phenotype and occurred at relatively low frequencies in peripheral blood. Significant enrichment of the disease-linked clones was reported in matched synovial fluid samples from ankylosing spondylitis patients. Blood from ankylosing spondylitis patients appeared to be characterized by a TCR beta motif composed of under ten highly homologous amino acid variants.

As to this clonotype: The target of this receptor is not known. No base quality values were provided; no much bigger clone lies one nucleotide off.

Reads for this sample came from an Illumina HiSeq 2500. Quantitative 5'-RACE with molecular barcodes was used to prepare TCR beta libraries. The authors' pipeline ran thus. Disease-linked TCR variants were identified with a new computational method built on a probabilistic model of VDJ rearrangement. The raw public reads went through TCRdb reprocessing: fastp at Q25, MiXCR clone calling, in-frame beta chains kept. Here each entry gathers all rows of one CDR3 protein and keeps the most common genes and DNA. The V and J calls reflect TCRdb's pipeline rather than the authors' work. Here the sample has around 770,000 distinct CDR3 sequences; about an eighth occur a single time. The ten largest clonotypes hold roughly 0.51% of the sample. V is reduced by 6 bases and J by 9 bases, leaving a spacing of 17 bases between them. Per the germline V gene, MNHEY is the CDR1 and SVGEGT is the CDR2. The CDR3 runs 13 amino acids, cysteine and phenylalanine included. The CDR3 DNA has 39 bases and is translated from base 1.

Sequenced sample: blood, either unsorted or a sorted T cell fraction (not recorded which). This TCR was recovered from a male donor with ankylosing spondylitis. The chain is made from TRBV6-2 or TRBV6-3 and TRBJ1-1; the D segment could be TRBD1, given 6 matching bases. The DNA sequence is as follows: TGTGCCAGCAGCACGCAGGGGTCGTTGAAAGCTTTCTTT. Its amino acids are CASSTQGSLKAFF.